Listed below are T cell receptor beta chains from one sample, sequenced in a study of T cell responses to AZD1222 COVID-19 vaccine. Libraries were prepared by immunoSEQ multiplex PCR; TCRdb keeps only in-frame clonotypes and omits some of them. The data show 95,000 to 150,000 clones, roughly nine tenths seen once. Sequencing used peripheral blood, obtained on day 0 of AZD1222 vaccination. The receptors here all came from an adult in good health. Each CDR3 is given with its conserved first and last residue. D genes are given only for firm matches. The size field is filled for only some rows; it gives once, few, many or a size class.

>TRBJ2-5|TRBV6-2/TRBV6-3|.|.
CASSKTTSGQETQYF
TGTGCCAGCAGTAAAACGACAAGCGGGCAAGAGACCCAGTACTTC
>TRBJ2-5|TRBV24-1|TRBD2|.
CATSDYELAGETQYF
TGTGCCACCAGTGATTATGAACTAGCGGGAGAGACCCAGTACTTC
>TRBJ1-2|TRBV19|.|.
CASTGVVAANYGYTF
TGTGCCAGTACAGGAGTGGTAGCAGCTAACTATGGCTACACCTTC
>TRBJ2-6|TRBV25-1|.|.
CASSGPQRVGANVLTF
TGTGCCAGCAGTGGACCACAGAGGGTTGGGGCCAACGTCCTGACTTTC
>TRBJ1-1|TRBV5-8|.|.
CATLGTPNTEAFF
TGTGCCACCCTTGGGACACCGAACACTGAAGCTTTCTTT
>TRBJ1-5|TRBV2|.|.
CASSALWGVNQPQHF
TGTGCCAGCAGTGCCCTCTGGGGAGTAAATCAGCCCCAGCATTTT
>TRBJ2-1|TRBV27|.|.
CASSPFRGNINEQFF
TGTGCCAGCAGTCCGTTCAGGGGCAATATCAATGAGCAGTTCTTC
>TRBJ1-1|TRBV2|.|few
CATLRDMNTEAFF
TGTGCCACCCTCCGGGACATGAACACTGAAGCTTTCTTT
>TRBJ1-2|TRBV19|.|.
CASSIVSFGDSNYGYTF
TGTGCCAGTAGTATAGTTAGCTTCGGTGACAGTAACTATGGCTACACCTTC
>TRBJ2-3|TRBV5-1|.|.
CASSFSSRSTDTQYF
TGCGCCAGCAGCTTCTCTTCGCGTAGCACAGATACGCAGTATTTT
>TRBJ1-1|TRBV9|.|.
CASSVVERMNTEAFF
TGTGCCAGCAGCGTAGTAGAAAGGATGAACACTGAAGCTTTCTTT
>TRBJ1-1|TRBV7-9|TRBD1|.
CASRAGQGNTEAFF
TGTGCCAGCAGAGCGGGACAGGGAAACACTGAAGCTTTCTTT
>TRBJ2-1|TRBV11-3|TRBD2|.
CASSLGLAGDVGEQFF
TGTGCCAGCAGCTTAGGACTAGCGGGTGACGTGGGTGAGCAGTTCTTC
>TRBJ2-7|TRBV6-5|.|once
CASKKNREQYF
TGTGCCAGCAAGAAGAACCGGGAGCAGTACTTC